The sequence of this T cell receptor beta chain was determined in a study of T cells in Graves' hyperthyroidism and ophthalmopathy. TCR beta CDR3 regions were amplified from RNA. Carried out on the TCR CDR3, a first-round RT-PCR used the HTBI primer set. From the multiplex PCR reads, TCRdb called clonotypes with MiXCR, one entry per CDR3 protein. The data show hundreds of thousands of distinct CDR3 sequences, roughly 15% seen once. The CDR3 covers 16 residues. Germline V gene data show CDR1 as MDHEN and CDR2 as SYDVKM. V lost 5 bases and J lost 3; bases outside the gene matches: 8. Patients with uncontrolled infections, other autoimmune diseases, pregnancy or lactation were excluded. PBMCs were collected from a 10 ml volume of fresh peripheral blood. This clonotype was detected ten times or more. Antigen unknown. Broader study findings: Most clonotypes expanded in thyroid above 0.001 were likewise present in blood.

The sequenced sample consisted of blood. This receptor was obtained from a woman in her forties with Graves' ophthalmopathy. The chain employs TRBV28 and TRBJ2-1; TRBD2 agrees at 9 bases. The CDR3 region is CASSPAGGTYYNEQFF. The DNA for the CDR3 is TGTGCCAGCAGTCCAGCGGGAGGCACCTACTACAATGAGCAGTTCTTC.